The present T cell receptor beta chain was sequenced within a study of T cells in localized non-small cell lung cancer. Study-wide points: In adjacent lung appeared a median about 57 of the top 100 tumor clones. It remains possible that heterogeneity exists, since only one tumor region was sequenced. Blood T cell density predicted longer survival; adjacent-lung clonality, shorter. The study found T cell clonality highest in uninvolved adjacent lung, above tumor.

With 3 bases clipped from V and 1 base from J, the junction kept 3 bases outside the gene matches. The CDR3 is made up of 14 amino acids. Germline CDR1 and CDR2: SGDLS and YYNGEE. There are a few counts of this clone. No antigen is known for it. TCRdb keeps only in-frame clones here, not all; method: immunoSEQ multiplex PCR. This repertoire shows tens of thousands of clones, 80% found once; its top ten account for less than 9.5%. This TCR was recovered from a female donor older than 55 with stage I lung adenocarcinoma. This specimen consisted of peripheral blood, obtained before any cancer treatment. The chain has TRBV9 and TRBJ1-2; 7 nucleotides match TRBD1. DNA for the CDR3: TGTGCCAGCAGCGAGGGGGACAGTAACTATGGCTACACCTTC. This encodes CASSEGDSNYGYTF. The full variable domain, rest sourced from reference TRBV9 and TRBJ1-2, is DSGVTQTPKHLITATGQRVTLRCSPRSGDLSVYWYQQSLDQGLQFLIQYYNGEERAKGNILERFSAQQFPDLHSELNLSSLELGDSALYFCASSEGDSNYGYTFGSGTRLTVV.